This record looks at one TCR beta chain sequence and its context. This clone has only one observation. Its antigen has not been determined. No clone much larger than this one lies a single base away; base qualities are absent. Another Seattle source contributed samples from volunteer blood donors who had recovered from COVID-19. Each collaborating institution followed its own protocols to collect whole blood in K2EDTA tubes. For TCRbeta analysis, collaborators shipped samples as frozen whole blood, isolated PBMCs, or DNA extracted from either of those sample types. TCRbeta CDR3 regions were amplified from genomic DNA by means of the immunoSEQ Assay, a bias-controlled multiplex PCR. From the authors' description of their analysis: Within the assay, amplification of reference gene primers was used to estimate how many nucleated cells each sample contained. To quantify the absolute abundance of each unique TCRbeta CDR3 rearrangement, sequence reads were collapsed and filtered. For each sample, productive Simpson clonality was calculated by taking the square root of Simpson's diversity index across productive rearrangements. This immuneACCESS table, as held by TCRdb, lists in-frame sequences with V and J called but not all clones. Of the missing ones, under half trace to an unresolved V gene in checked studies; the others have no known cause. V, J and clone size were drawn from that table, and D and trimming were deduced from the DNA. The sample yields a few hundred thousand clones; about 88% were counted once. Over 4% of the sample is held by the ten biggest clonotypes.

The sample comes from a study of blood T cell repertoires in COVID-19 (dated by TCRdb to the early 2020s). Study-wide context: The collaborator samples originated in the United States, Italy and Spain and spanned the acute and convalescent phases of COVID-19. The prospective study material was composed of cDNA or gDNA derived from T cells, B-cell-depleted T cells, or PBMCs. Deeply sampled blood TCRbeta repertoires from subjects exposed to, actively infected with, or recovered from COVID-19 were included in the dataset. The repertoires were released in a freely available public database intended as a resource for research on the immune response to SARS-CoV-2. Samples came from the ongoing ImmuneRACE study (first 160 participants) plus 1,254 subjects from 6 global collaborators. Nearly every sample came with metadata listing a de-identified subject ID, COVID-19 status, age in years and sex. Where available, HLA class I and class II types were obtained from metadata supplied by the sample provider rather than from assay-based typing. Study-wide conclusions, independent of this receptor: Clinical and demographic metadata were provided uncurated, with the amount varying by source and participant.

The germline V and J ends show losses of 2 bases and 10 bases respectively, and no gene match explains 3 bases of the junction. CDR1 and CDR2 are read off the germline V gene as SGHTA and FQGTGA. The CDR3, cysteine through phenylalanine, is 13 amino acids long. The entry retains the CDR3 DNA only, 39 bases that are in frame from base 1. The TCR originated in a man in his sixties who had recovered from COVID-19. The sequence links TRBV7-3 to TRBJ2-1, and 9 junctional nucleotides match TRBD2. Sequencing was carried out using peripheral blood. The DNA reads TGTGCCAGCAGCTTAGGACTAGCGACGGAGCAGTTCTTC. It encodes CASSLGLATEQFF.